This TCR beta chain was found in a study of read filtering for tumor transcriptome and immune sequencing. On the study more broadly: Whole-transcriptome libraries were prepared after DNase treatment. Whole-study results and caveats: Dropping single-read clonotypes raised IR-seq and RNA-seq shared-clonotype correlation.

This clonotype was seen ten or more times. No antigen is known for it. Trimming cost V 6 bases and J 4 bases, with 13 bases left between them. Per the germline V gene, CDR1 is MNHEY and CDR2 is SVGAGI. The CDR3 contains 14 residues. The library was built from roughly 400 ng RNA with molecular barcoded adaptors for alpha/delta and beta/gamma chains. MiXCR was run by TCRdb on the reads, yielding one entry per CDR3 protein. The table lists roughly 61,000 distinct CDR3 sequences, around 12% of them singletons. Sequenced sample: a population of CD138-negative cells sorted from bone marrow. The TCR comes from a donor aged 40 or over with multiple myeloma. The chain combines TRBV6-5 with TRBJ1-5, with D possibly TRBD1 on 6 matching bases. The CDR3 DNA reads TGTGCCAGCAGCCAGAACAGGGAGAATCAGCCCCAGCATTTT. Translation: CASSQNRENQPQHF.